Shown below are 8 T cell receptor beta chains from a single sample sequenced in a study of CD8 T cells in ankylosing spondylitis. In TCRdb, the 5' RACE reads were re-called with MiXCR into one record per CDR3 protein. The repertoire holds under 200,000 distinct CDR3 sequences, 9.5% to 10% seen once, with about 15% in the top ten. The sequenced sample was blood, either unsorted or a sorted T cell fraction (not recorded which). The receptors come from a female donor with ankylosing spondylitis or in good health (not recorded which).

The chain carries TRBV28 and TRBJ2-7, with unresolved D. Germline CDR1 reads MDHEN; CDR2 reads SYDVKM. V was trimmed by 3 bases and J by 2 bases, leaving 8 bases between them. The CDR3 sequence is 13 residues long. This CDR3 is CASSLPYPYEQYF. In DNA form, the CDR3 reads TGTGCCAGCAGTTTGCCATACCCCTACGAGCAGTACTTC.

The sample holds a few counts of this clonotype. The chain links TRBV11-2 to TRBJ2-7; D may be TRBD1 or TRBD2 (6 bases each). Trimming pared 4 bases from V and 1 base from J, leaving 23 bases between. Germline CDR1 and CDR2: SGHAT and FQNNGV. The CDR3 runs to 18 residues. This CDR3 is CASSSGTLRPGVSYEQYF. CDR3 in DNA: TGTGCCAGCAGCTCCGGGACTCTAAGACCAGGGGTGTCCTACGAGCAGTACTTC.

The chain links TRBV7-9 to TRBJ2-7; D may correspond to TRBD1 or TRBD2 (6 bases each). Between the trimmed V and J ends, which lost 5 bases and 3 bases, there was a span of 20 bases. CDR1 is SEHNR and CDR2 is FQNEAQ in the germline V gene (reference sequence). The CDR3 has 16 amino acids. CDR3 region: CASSPQGGRQGYEQYF. The CDR3 bases are TGTGCCAGCAGCCCGCAAGGGGGGCGTCAGGGCTACGAGCAGTACTTC.

The V and J genes are TRBV7-7 and TRBJ2-1; possible D gene TRBD1, 6 bases. Germline CDR1 and CDR2: SSHAT and FNYEAQ (reference sequence). The CDR3 totals 15 residues. The CDR3 protein is CASSQSRGPINEQFF. The CDR3 DNA follows: TGTGCTAGTTCCCAAAGCAGGGGCCCAATCAATGAGCAGTTCTTC.

This clonotype occurred a few times. J is TRBJ2-2 and V is TRBV28; TRBD2 might be the D (6 bases). From germline, CDR1 is MDHEN and CDR2 SYDVKM. V lost 5 bases and J lost 1, with 11 bases in between. This CDR3 contains 15 residues. Here the CDR3 DNA reads TGTGCCAGCAGTAACGGGACTGTGAACACCGGGGAGCTGTTTTTT. This codes for CASSNGTVNTGELFF. The full variable domain, its missing parts supplied by reference TRBV28 and TRBJ2-2, is DVKVTQSSRYLVKRTGEKVFLECVQDMDHENMFWYRQDPGLGLRLIYFSYDVKMKEKGDIPEGYSVSREKKERFSLILESASTNQTSMYLCASSNGTVNTGELFFGEGSRLTVL.

The chain combines TRBV12-3 or TRBV12-4 with TRBJ2-3; 7 nucleotides match TRBD2. The length of the CDR3 is 13 residues. V was pared by 7 bases and J by 4 bases, with 5 bases of the junction left unmatched. As DNA, the CDR3 is TGTGCCAGCAATCATGGGAGGGCAGATACGCAGTATTTT. This encodes CASNHGRADTQYF.

J is TRBJ2-5 and V is TRBV20-1, with D perhaps given as TRBD1 or TRBD2 (5 bases each). Germline V gene lookup returns CDR1 DFQATT and CDR2 SNEGSKA (reference sequence). The V and J ends lost 6 bases and 3 bases respectively, with 17 bases between them. This CDR3 has 14 residues. In DNA form, the CDR3 reads TGCAGTGCACGGGACGCAATTGGGGAAGAGACCCAGTACTTC. This gives the protein CSARDAIGEETQYF.

This clonotype has ten or more counts. V gene TRBV20-1 combines with J gene TRBJ1-1; D unresolved. Trimming cost V 6 bases and J 0 bases, with 8 bases left between them. This CDR3 has 12 residues. Germline values: CDR1 DFQATT, CDR2 SNEGSKA (reference sequence). DNA for the CDR3: TGCAGTGCAAAAAGGATGAACACTGAAGCTTTCTTT. Its translation: CSAKRMNTEAFF.